These 15 T cell receptor beta chains were all obtained from the same sample, sequenced in a study of PD-L1 blockade in urothelial cancer. Data came from immunoSEQ multiplex PCR; TCRdb stores just in-frame clones and leaves some out. The sample has around 100,000 clones, around 85% seen once. Source: PBMCs, taken around atezolizumab (anti-PD-L1) treatment. The receptors here all came from a man aged 45 to 65 with urothelial cancer.

The chain carries TRBV28 and TRBJ2-1; 7 positions match TRBD2. J gave up 6 bases and V 6 bases, and 8 bases lay outside the gene matches. CDR3 length equals 14 residues. CDR1 is MDHEN and CDR2 is SYDVKM in the germline V gene. The chain's CDR3 is CASSPGLTLNEQFF. The CDR3 region has the DNA TGTGCCAGCAGCCCGGGACTAACTCTCAATGAGCAGTTCTTC.

This clone was seen more than once but under ten times. The chain has TRBV4-1 and TRBJ2-1, with 10 bases matching TRBD2. The CDR3 spans 16 residues. Germline loops: CDR1 MGHRA, CDR2 YSYEKL. The J segment lost 15 bases and the V segment lost 4 bases, leaving 18 bases of the junction unmatched. The CDR3 sequence is CASSLQLAGDAAGRFF. As DNA, the CDR3 is TGCGCCAGCAGCCTCCAGCTAGCGGGAGATGCAGCAGGCCGGTTCTTC.

This clone was detected once. The chain carries TRBV19 and TRBJ2-3; 10 bases are a match to TRBD2. This CDR3 has 13 residues. J gave up 8 bases and V 3 bases, and 2 bases lay outside the gene matches. Germline CDR1 is LNHDA and CDR2 is SQIVND (reference sequence). CDR3 protein: CASSMRTSGTQYF. CDR3 DNA sequence: TGTGCCAGTAGTATGAGGACTAGCGGTACGCAGTATTTT.

V gene TRBV15 combines with J gene TRBJ1-2, with D perhaps matching TRBD1 (5 bases). CDR3 length equals 15 residues. V was trimmed by 3 bases and J by 0 bases, leaving 11 bases between them. Germline assignment: CDR1 LNHNV and CDR2 YYDKDF (reference sequence). The CDR3 DNA sequence: TGTGCCACCAGCAGTGGGGGGATAGCTAACTATGGCTACACCTTC. Amino acids: CATSSGGIANYGYTF.

This chain uses TRBV28 with TRBJ2-2; possibly TRBD1 for D (6 bases). Between the trimmed V and J ends, which lost 5 bases and 4 bases, there was a span of 23 bases. In germline, CDR1 is MDHEN, CDR2 SYDVKM. CDR3 length equals 18 residues. CDR3 sequence reads: CASSLDNFGQRITGELFF. CDR3 nucleotide sequence: TGTGCCAGCAGTCTGGATAACTTTGGACAGCGAATCACCGGGGAGCTGTTTTTT.

This chain uses TRBV6-5 with TRBJ1-1, with 8 bases aligning to TRBD1. The junction had 10 bases not matched to a gene; V was cut back by 6 bases and J by 4 bases. Per germline, CDR1 MNHEY and CDR2 SVGAGI. The CDR3 is made up of 15 amino acids. The CDR3 reads CASSSRTGYGTEAFF. In DNA, the CDR3 is TGTGCCAGCAGCTCACGGACAGGGTATGGCACTGAAGCTTTCTTT.

The rearrangement joins TRBV19 to TRBJ1-5; 8 bases agree with TRBD1. Germline V CDR1 and CDR2: LNHDA, SQIVND (reference sequence). The CDR3 spans 14 residues. V trimming: 4 bases; J trimming: 4 bases; junction bases outside the gene matches: 3. The CDR3 nucleotides are TGTGCCAGTAGTAGCGACAGGGGAAATCAGCCCCAGCATTTT. This translates into CASSSDRGNQPQHF.

This clone was counted a single time. The rearrangement links TRBV27 to TRBJ2-7; 8 bases fit TRBD1. V lost 4 bases, J lost 5 bases, and 7 bases stayed unmatched. CDR1 MNHEY and CDR2 SMNVEV come from the germline V gene (reference sequence). The CDR3 contains 14 residues. The CDR3 reads CASSSTGGRDEQYF. In nucleotides, the CDR3 is TGTGCCAGCAGTTCCACAGGGGGGCGTGACGAGCAGTACTTC.

The rearrangement uses TRBV7-6 and TRBJ1-4; D perhaps matches TRBD1 (6 bases). The CDR3 totals 14 residues. Per the germline V gene, CDR1 is SGHVS and CDR2 is FNYEAQ. The V end lost 5 bases, the J end lost 5 bases, and 12 bases lay between the germline ends. The CDR3 here is CASSIGQLNEKLFF. As DNA, the CDR3 is TGTGCCAGCAGCATCGGACAGCTCAATGAAAAACTGTTTTTT. The full variable domain, in which reference TRBV7-6 and TRBJ1-4 provide the parts outside the CDR3, is GAGVSQSPRYKVTKRGQDVALRCDPISGHVSLYWYRQALGQGPEFLTYFNYEAQQDKSGLPNDRFSAERPEGSISTLTIQRTEQRDSAMYRCASSIGQLNEKLFFGSGTQLSVL.

In its sample, this clone was seen once. The rearrangement links TRBV18 to TRBJ2-3, with TRBD2 identical over 9 bases. CDR1 KGHSH and CDR2 LQKENI come from the germline V gene. Germline trimming cut 3 bases from V and 3 bases from J; bases unmatched to any gene: 4. This CDR3 has 15 residues. CDR3 DNA: TGTGCCAGCTCACCTATCCTAGCGGGAACAGATACGCAGTATTTT. It codes for CASSPILAGTDTQYF.

The chain combines TRBV5-4 with TRBJ2-1, with a weak D call TRBD2 (6 bases). Trimming removed 4 bases at V and 4 bases at J, with 12 bases between. Germline V lookup: CDR1 SGHNT, CDR2 YYREEE (reference sequence). This CDR3 is 14 amino acids long. The CDR3 loop reads CASSRRGRYNEQFF. CDR3 nucleotide sequence: TGTGCCAGCAGCAGGCGGGGACGTTACAATGAGCAGTTCTTC.

The chain joins TRBV2 to TRBJ2-1; 8 bases are shared with TRBD2. This CDR3 comprises 15 residues. With 8 bases clipped from V and 8 bases from J, the junction kept 14 bases outside the gene matches. Germline V gene data show CDR1 as SNHLY and CDR2 as FYNNEI. CDR3 DNA: TGTGCCAGCGGTGGAAGTAGCGGGAAAGTCTATGAGCAGTTCTTC. It codes for CASGGSSGKVYEQFF.

The chain employs TRBV6-5 and TRBJ1-6, with D possibly being TRBD1 (5 bases). CDR1 MNHEY and CDR2 SVGAGI come from the germline V gene. V was trimmed by 2 bases and J by 0 bases, leaving 8 bases between them. The CDR3 is 16 amino acids. CDR3 DNA: TGTGCCAGCAGTTACCGACAGAGCTCCTATAATTCACCCCTCCACTTT. Translating it yields CASSYRQSSYNSPLHF.

This rearrangement joins TRBV18 to TRBJ2-7; TRBD1 matches 8 bases. V shed 1 base, J shed 0 bases, and the junction held 5 bases outside the gene matches. This CDR3 is built from 16 residues. Germline V lookup: CDR1 KGHSH, CDR2 LQKENI. CDR3 nucleotides: TGTGCCAGCTCACCACTACTGGGACAGGCCTCCTACGAGCAGTACTTC. Amino acids: CASSPLLGQASYEQYF.

The chain links TRBV7-9 to TRBJ2-7, with 10 bases fitting TRBD2. With 5 bases clipped from V and 7 bases from J, the junction kept 11 bases outside the gene matches. The CDR3 has 15 amino acids. Germline CDR1 reads SEHNR; CDR2 reads FQNEAQ (reference sequence). CDR3 sequence (DNA): TGTGCCAGCAGCAACCCGGGACTAGCGTCGGAAGAGCAGTACTTC. It encodes CASSNPGLASEEQYF.